The present TCR beta chain was sequenced within a study of T-cell reconstitution after alpha-beta-depleted transplantation in children listed by TCRdb under 2016. About the full investigation: Using TCR repertoire profiling, the study followed T-cell immune reconstitution in a quantitative way in children after TCRalphabeta/CD19-depleted allogeneic hematopoietic cell transplantation.

According to the germline V gene (reference sequence), CDR1 reads DFQATT and CDR2 reads SNEGSKA. Taken from cysteine to phenylalanine, the CDR3 has 19 residues. CDR3 DNA is the only sequence kept; it has 57 bases, read in frame from the first base. Germline trimming: 0 bases from V, 2 bases from J; junction bases outside gene matches: 11. The treatment or condition label of this sample denotes: allogeneic hematopoietic cell transplantation with graft depleted of TCRalphabeta T cells and CD19 B cells. Transplant recipients were children who received TCRalphabeta/CD19-depleted allogeneic hematopoietic cell grafts. Ten or more counts support this clonotype. The target of this receptor is not known. No base quality values were provided; no much bigger clone lies one nucleotide off. On the study overall, not on this receptor specifically: In some patients, the high TCRbeta diversity seen at day 60 was put down to recipient T cells and intrathymic progenitors that had survived conditioning. The apparently early recovery of alphabetaT-cell counts about two months after transplant reportedly depended on only several hundred rapidly expanded clones that came from non-depleted graft cells. Over the following months the frequencies of hyperexpanded clones went down, and after one year T-cell counts and TCRbeta diversity were mostly credited to newly produced T cells.

Library generation was performed with PCR. Sequencing was carried out with an Illumina HiSeq 2500. Molecular barcoding was employed in the preparation of TCR libraries, with unique molecular identifiers being used to normalize TCRbeta repertoire quantification. The public reads were run again by TCRdb, first through fastp at Q25 and then through MiXCR, and only productive beta chains were kept. Under each unique CDR3 protein, matching rows form one entry showing the most common genes and DNA. The sample records 100,000 to 150,000 distinct CDR3 sequences, more than 20% of which are singletons. Over 9.5% of the sample belongs to the ten largest clones.

The rearrangement joined TRBV20-1 to TRBJ2-2; 11 of the junction bases match TRBD2. The specimen was PBMCs, mostly from graft donor cells, collected 180 days after TCRalphabeta/CD19-depleted stem cell transplant. The receptor's source is a male patient aged 2 to 9 who had a stem cell transplant for chronic granulomatous disease, so the T cells may come from the graft donor. The bases read TGCAGTGCTAGAGATTCAGCCCTAGCGGGGGGCATAAACACCGGGGAGCTGTTTTTT. This codes for CSARDSALAGGINTGELFF.